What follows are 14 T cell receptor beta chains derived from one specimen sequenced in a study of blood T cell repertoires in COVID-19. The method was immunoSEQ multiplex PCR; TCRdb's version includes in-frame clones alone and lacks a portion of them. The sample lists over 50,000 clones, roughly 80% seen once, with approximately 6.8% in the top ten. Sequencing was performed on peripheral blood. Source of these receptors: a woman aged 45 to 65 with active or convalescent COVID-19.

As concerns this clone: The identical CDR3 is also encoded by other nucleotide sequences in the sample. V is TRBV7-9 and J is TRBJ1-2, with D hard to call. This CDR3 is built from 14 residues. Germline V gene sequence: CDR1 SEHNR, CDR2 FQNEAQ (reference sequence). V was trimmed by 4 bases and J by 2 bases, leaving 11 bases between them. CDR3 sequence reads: CASSSRDPNYGYTF. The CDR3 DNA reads TGTGCCAGCAGCTCCCGGGATCCAAACTATGGCTACACCTTC.

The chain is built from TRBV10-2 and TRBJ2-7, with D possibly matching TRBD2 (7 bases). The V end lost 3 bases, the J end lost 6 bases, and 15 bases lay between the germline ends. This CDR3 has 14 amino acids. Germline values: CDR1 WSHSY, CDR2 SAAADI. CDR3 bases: TGCGCCAGCAGTGACCTCCGGGGGGCCATCGAGCAGTACTTC. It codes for CASSDLRGAIEQYF.

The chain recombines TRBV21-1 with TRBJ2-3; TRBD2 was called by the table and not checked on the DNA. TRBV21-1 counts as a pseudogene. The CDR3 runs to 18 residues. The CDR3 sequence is CASSKGELILTSTDTQYF. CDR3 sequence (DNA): TGTGCCAGCAGCAAAGGGGAGCTTATCTTGACTAGCACAGATACGCAGTATTTT.

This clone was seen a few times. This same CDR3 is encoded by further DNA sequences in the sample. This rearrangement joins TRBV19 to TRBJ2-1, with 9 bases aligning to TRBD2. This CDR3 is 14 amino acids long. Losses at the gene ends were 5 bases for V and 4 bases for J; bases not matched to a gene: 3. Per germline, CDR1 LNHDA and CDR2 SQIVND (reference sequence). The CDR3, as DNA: TGTGCCAGTAGTCTAGCGGGGAATTACAATGAGCAGTTCTTC. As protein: CASSLAGNYNEQFF.

CDR3 in amino acids: CASSRAAGTGVPEAFF. CDR3 coding DNA: TGCGCCAGCAGCCGGGCAGCGGGGACAGGGGTCCCTGAAGCTTTCTTT. The chain joins TRBV5-1 to TRBJ1-1; TRBD1 aligns across 10 bases. Per the germline V gene, CDR1 is SGHRS and CDR2 is YFSETQ. J gave up 6 bases and V 4 bases, and 12 bases lay outside the gene matches. This CDR3 is built from 16 residues.

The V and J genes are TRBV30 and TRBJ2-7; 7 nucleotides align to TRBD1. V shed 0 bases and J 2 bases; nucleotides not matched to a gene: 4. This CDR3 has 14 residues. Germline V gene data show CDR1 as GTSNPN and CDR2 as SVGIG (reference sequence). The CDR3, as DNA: TGTGCCTGGAGTGTAGACCAGGGGGCCTACGAGCAGTACTTC. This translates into CAWSVDQGAYEQYF.

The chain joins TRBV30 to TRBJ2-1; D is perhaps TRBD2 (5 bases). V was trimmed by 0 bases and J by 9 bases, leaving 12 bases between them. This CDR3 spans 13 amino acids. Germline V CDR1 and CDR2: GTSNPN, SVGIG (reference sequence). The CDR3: CAWSVHGNTEQFF. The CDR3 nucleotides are TGTGCCTGGAGTGTACACGGGAACACTGAGCAGTTCTTC.

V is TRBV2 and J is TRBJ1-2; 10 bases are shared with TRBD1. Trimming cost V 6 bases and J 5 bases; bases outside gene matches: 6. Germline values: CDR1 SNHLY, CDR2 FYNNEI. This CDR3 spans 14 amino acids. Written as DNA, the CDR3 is TGTGCCAGCAGACGACAGGGGGCGGGGTATGGCTACACCTTC. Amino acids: CASRRQGAGYGYTF.

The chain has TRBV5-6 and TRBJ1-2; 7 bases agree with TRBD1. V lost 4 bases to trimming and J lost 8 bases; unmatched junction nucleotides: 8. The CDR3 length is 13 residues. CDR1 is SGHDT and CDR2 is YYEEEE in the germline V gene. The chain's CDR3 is CASSLTGLGGYTF. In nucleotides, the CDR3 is TGTGCCAGCAGCCTGACAGGGTTGGGGGGCTACACCTTC.

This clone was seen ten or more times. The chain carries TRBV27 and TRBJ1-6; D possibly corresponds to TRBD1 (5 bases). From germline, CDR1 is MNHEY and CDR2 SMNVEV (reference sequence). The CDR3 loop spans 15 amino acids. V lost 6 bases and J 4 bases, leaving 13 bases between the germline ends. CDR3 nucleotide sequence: TGTGCCAGCAGGGGTGGGGCCCCATATAATTCACCCCTCCACTTT. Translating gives CASRGGAPYNSPLHF.

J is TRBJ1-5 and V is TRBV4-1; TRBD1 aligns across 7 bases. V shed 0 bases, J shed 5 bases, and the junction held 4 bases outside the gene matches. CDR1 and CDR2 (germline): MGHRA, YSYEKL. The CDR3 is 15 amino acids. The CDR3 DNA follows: TGCGCCAGCAGCCAAGATCCTACAGGGGATCAGCCCCAGCATTTT. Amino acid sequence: CASSQDPTGDQPQHF.

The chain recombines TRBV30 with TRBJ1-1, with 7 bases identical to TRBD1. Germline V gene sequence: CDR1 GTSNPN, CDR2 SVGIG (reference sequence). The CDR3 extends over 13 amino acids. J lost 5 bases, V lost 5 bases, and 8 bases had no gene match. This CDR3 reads CAWGTGVGTEAFF. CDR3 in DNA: TGTGCCTGGGGTACAGGGGTAGGTACTGAAGCTTTCTTT.

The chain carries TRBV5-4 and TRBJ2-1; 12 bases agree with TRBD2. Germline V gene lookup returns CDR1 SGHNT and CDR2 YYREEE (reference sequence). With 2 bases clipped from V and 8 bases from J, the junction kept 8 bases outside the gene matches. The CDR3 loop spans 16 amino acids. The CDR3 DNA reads TGTGCCAGCAGCTTAGCTAGCGGGAGGGAAAACCATGAGCAGTTCTTC. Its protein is CASSLASGRENHEQFF.

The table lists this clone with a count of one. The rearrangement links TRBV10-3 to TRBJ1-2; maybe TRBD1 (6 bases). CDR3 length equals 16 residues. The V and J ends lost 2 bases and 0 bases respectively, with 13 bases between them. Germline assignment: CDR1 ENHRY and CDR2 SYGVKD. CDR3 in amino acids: CAISERGGSANYGYTF. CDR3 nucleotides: TGTGCCATCAGTGAGAGGGGGGGTTCGGCTAACTATGGCTACACCTTC.